This is a list of T cell receptor beta chains from one sample in a study of regulatory T cells in long-lasting Graves disease. Each CDR3 protein gets one entry after TCRdb re-called the multiplex PCR reads with MiXCR. There are fewer than 350,000 distinct CDR3 sequences in the sample; about 18% occur only once, and more than 35% lies in the top ten. The material sequenced was peripheral blood mononuclear cells (PBMCs), taken at new diagnosis, from a patient treated with antithyroid drugs. The receptors shown here come from a female donor with Graves disease. Each CDR3 is given with its conserved first and last residue. A D gene is named only where the DNA matches it firmly. Some rows have no size entry. The others give once, few or many, or a class for an expanded clone.

J gene	D gene	V gene	CDR3 length	clone size	CDR3 protein	CDR3 DNA
TRBJ2-5	.	TRBV7-9	14	.	CASSVGASRETQYF	TGTGCCAGCAGCGTAGGAGCTAGCCGGGAGACCCAGTACTTC
TRBJ2-5	.	TRBV28	13	many	CASTDVVRATQYF	TGTGCCAGTACAGACGTGGTAAGGGCGACCCAGTACTTC
TRBJ2-1	TRBD1	TRBV6-2/TRBV6-3	17	many	CASSYDVGTGVLDEQFF	TGTGCCAGCAGTTACGATGTCGGGACAGGGGTGTTAGATGAGCAGTTCTTC
TRBJ2-7	TRBD2	TRBV7-6	14	.	CASSLQAGVDEQYF	TGTGCCAGCAGCTTACAAGCGGGAGTTGACGAGCAGTACTTC
TRBJ2-1	.	TRBV12-3/TRBV12-4	16	many	CASRDGLISSYNEQFF	TGTGCCAGCAGGGACGGACTCATCAGCTCCTACAATGAGCAGTTCTTC
TRBJ2-1	TRBD1	TRBV6-1	15	many	CASSDWTGVNNEQFF	TGTGCCAGCAGTGATTGGACAGGGGTCAACAATGAGCAGTTCTTC
TRBJ1-6	.	TRBV3-1	16	.	CASSPDGGRFNSPLHF	TGTGCCAGCAGCCCCGACGGGGGCCGGTTTAATTCACCCCTCCACTTT
TRBJ1-3	.	TRBV24-1	12	few	CATSDPGNTIYF	TGTGCCACCAGTGATCCTGGAAACACCATATATTTT
TRBJ1-1	.	TRBV27	12	many	CASSPGYLRAFF	TGTGCCAGCAGCCCAGGGTATCTAAGGGCTTTCTTT
TRBJ2-3	TRBD2	TRBV28	16	.	CASSTSSGISTDTQYF	TGTGCCAGCAGTACCTCTAGCGGGATTAGCACAGATACGCAGTATTTT
TRBJ2-4	TRBD1	TRBV30	14	.	CAWRKGQGFDIQYF	TGTGCCTGGAGGAAGGGACAGGGTTTCGACATTCAGTACTTC
TRBJ2-1	TRBD2	TRBV11-2	13	many	CASSFTSVNEQFF	TGTGCCAGCAGCTTCACTAGCGTCAATGAGCAGTTCTTC
TRBJ2-3	.	TRBV5-1	15	few	CASSRAPSDTDTQYF	TGCGCCAGCAGCCGGGCCCCTAGCGACACAGATACGCAGTATTTT
TRBJ1-1	.	TRBV9	12	many	CASSARDTEAFF	TGTGCCAGCAGCGCCCGGGACACTGAAGCTTTCTTT
TRBJ2-7	.	TRBV27	14	many	CASSPQTEAYEQYF	TGTGCCAGCAGTCCCCAGACCGAAGCCTACGAGCAGTACTTC
TRBJ2-5	TRBD2	TRBV2	17	many	CASSESIGREDGETQYF	TGTGCCAGCAGTGAGTCCATCGGGCGGGAGGACGGGGAGACCCAGTACTTC
TRBJ1-1	.	TRBV7-9	16	many	CASSRSRDFLNTEAFF	TGTGCCAGCAGCCGTTCCCGGGACTTTTTGAACACTGAAGCTTTCTTT
TRBJ2-7	.	TRBV19	14	many	CASRERDSYYEQYF	TGTGCCAGTAGAGAGCGGGACAGCTACTACGAGCAGTACTTC
TRBJ1-6	.	TRBV28	16	many	CASSLPRDSYNSPLHF	TGTGCCAGCAGTTTACCCAGAGATTCCTATAATTCACCCCTCCACTTT
TRBJ2-2	TRBD2	TRBV3-1	18	.	CASSQDAVLAGVTGELFF	TGTGCCAGCAGCCAAGACGCTGTGCTAGCGGGAGTCACCGGGGAGCTGTTTTTT
TRBJ1-4	.	TRBV28	16	many	CASSSPRRQGNEKLFF	TGTGCCAGCAGTTCCCCTCGGCGTCAGGGGAATGAAAAACTGTTTTTT
TRBJ1-4	TRBD1	TRBV2	14	.	CASSAGTGPGKLFF	TGTGCCAGCAGTGCCGGGACAGGGCCAGGAAAACTGTTTTTT
TRBJ2-3	TRBD2	TRBV7-9	16	many	CASSLDVAGSTDTQYF	TGTGCCAGCAGCTTGGACGTAGCGGGAAGCACCGATACGCAGTATTTT
TRBJ2-5	.	TRBV7-2	14	.	CASSLDSSWETQYF	TGTGCCAGCAGCTTAGATAGTAGCTGGGAGACCCAGTACTTC
TRBJ1-1	.	TRBV6-1	14	.	CASTTSPGSTEAFF	TGTGCCAGCACAACGAGCCCCGGGAGCACTGAAGCTTTCTTT
TRBJ2-7	TRBD2	TRBV2	14	many	CASSEAGGGYEQYF	TGTGCCAGCAGTGAGGCGGGAGGGGGCTACGAGCAGTACTTC
TRBJ2-7	.	TRBV19	13	many	CASSIGGSYEQYF	TGTGCCAGTAGTATAGGCGGTTCCTACGAGCAGTACTTC
TRBJ2-1	TRBD2	TRBV6-1	16	few	CASSDPSGMGYNEQFF	TGTGCCAGCAGTGACCCCAGCGGGATGGGCTACAATGAGCAGTTCTTC
TRBJ1-5	TRBD1	TRBV10-1	16	.	CASSELGGHHRQPQHF	TGCGCCAGCAGTGAGTTAGGGGGCCACCATCGGCAGCCCCAGCATTTT
TRBJ2-3	TRBD2	TRBV20-1	16	few	CSARVAGGPPADTQYF	TGCAGTGCTAGAGTAGCGGGAGGCCCCCCCGCAGATACGCAGTATTTT
TRBJ1-1	.	TRBV7-2	15	many	CASSLGTGVNTEAFF	TGTGCCAGCAGCTTAGGAACAGGAGTGAACACTGAAGCTTTCTTT
TRBJ2-7	TRBD2	TRBV12-3/TRBV12-4	15	many	CASSLWLAGAYEQYF	TGTGCCAGCAGTTTGTGGCTAGCGGGAGCCTACGAGCAGTACTTC
TRBJ2-7	TRBD1	TRBV7-4	16	many	CASSATGGRASYEQYF	TGTGCCAGCAGCGCTACAGGGGGCAGGGCCTCCTACGAGCAGTACTTC
TRBJ1-5	.	TRBV5-1	15	many	CASSLDGRLDQPQHF	TGCGCCAGCAGCTTGGACGGCAGGTTGGATCAGCCCCAGCATTTT
TRBJ2-3	.	TRBV12-3/TRBV12-4	12	many	CASTLVADTQYF	TGTGCCAGCACCCTTGTGGCCGATACGCAGTATTTT
TRBJ2-3	TRBD2	TRBV7-2	17	.	CASSLVSAGVRTDTQYF	TGTGCCAGCAGCTTAGTATCCGCGGGAGTTCGTACAGATACGCAGTATTTT
TRBJ2-1	.	TRBV5-1	13	.	CASTDQMYNEQFF	TGCGCCAGCACGGACCAAATGTACAATGAGCAGTTCTTC
TRBJ1-1	.	TRBV28	14	.	CASRPDSRNTEAFF	TGTGCCAGCAGGCCAGATTCCAGGAACACTGAAGCTTTCTTT
TRBJ1-1	TRBD1	TRBV29-1	13	.	CSVVRQGNTEAFF	TGCAGCGTTGTTAGACAGGGGAACACTGAAGCTTTCTTT
TRBJ2-5	TRBD2	TRBV11-2	15	many	CASSLDGAGDETQYF	TGTGCCAGCAGCTTAGACGGAGCGGGAGACGAGACCCAGTACTTC
TRBJ2-7	TRBD2	TRBV19	16	many	CASSIDGTSGSYEQYF	TGTGCCAGTAGTATAGACGGGACTAGCGGGAGCTACGAGCAGTACTTC
TRBJ1-1	.	TRBV6-9	15	.	CASSYSSGRNTEAFF	TGTGCCAGCAGTTACTCTTCGGGCAGGAACACTGAAGCTTTCTTT
TRBJ2-3	.	TRBV7-3	15	.	CASSLLGEGTDTQYF	TGTGCCAGCAGCTTACTAGGAGAGGGCACAGATACGCAGTATTTT
TRBJ2-5	TRBD1	TRBV5-1	14	few	CASSRGQQQETQYF	TGCGCCAGCAGCCGGGGACAGCAACAAGAGACCCAGTACTTC
TRBJ1-3	TRBD1	TRBV19	14	many	CASSLDRDGNTIYF	TGTGCCAGTAGTCTGGACAGGGATGGAAACACCATATATTTT
TRBJ1-1	TRBD1	TRBV10-3	14	many	CAISEPGQGEEAFF	TGTGCCATCAGTGAGCCGGGACAGGGCGAGGAAGCTTTCTTT
TRBJ2-3	.	TRBV30	12	many	CAWRLVADTQYF	TGTGCCTGGAGACTAGTAGCAGATACGCAGTATTTT
TRBJ2-1	.	TRBV9	13	many	CASSFRLRDEQFF	TGTGCCAGCAGCTTTCGACTGAGGGATGAGCAGTTCTTC
TRBJ1-6	.	TRBV9	14	few	CASSVSRGGSPLHF	TGTGCCAGCAGCGTTAGTAGGGGTGGCTCACCCCTCCACTTT
TRBJ2-7	TRBD2	TRBV5-8	16	many	CASSLGWSGKSYEQYF	TGTGCCAGCAGCCTCGGATGGAGCGGGAAATCCTACGAGCAGTACTTC
TRBJ1-6	.	TRBV25-1	11	few	CASSGGAPLHF	TGTGCCAGCAGTGGCGGCGCACCCCTCCACTTT
TRBJ2-1	.	TRBV30	11	many	CAWRQSNEQFF	TGTGCCTGGAGACAGTCGAACGAGCAGTTCTTC
TRBJ1-1	.	TRBV25-1	14	many	CASSATRVNTEAFF	TGTGCCAGCAGTGCGACCAGGGTTAACACTGAAGCTTTCTTT
TRBJ2-3	TRBD2	TRBV13	15	many	CASSPPETSGRSQYF	TGTGCCAGCAGCCCGCCCGAGACTAGCGGGAGGTCGCAGTATTTT
TRBJ2-1	TRBD1	TRBV7-6	14	few	CASSLIQGAGEQFF	TGTGCCAGCAGCTTAATCCAGGGGGCAGGGGAGCAGTTCTTC
TRBJ2-5	TRBD2	TRBV19	18	many	CASSFSGTSWGYQETQYF	TGTGCCAGTAGTTTCTCCGGGACTAGCTGGGGGTACCAAGAGACCCAGTACTTC
TRBJ1-6	.	TRBV5-4	14	.	CASSSRDKSSPLHF	TGTGCCAGCAGCTCCCGGGACAAGTCTTCACCCCTCCACTTT
TRBJ2-1	.	TRBV27	13	.	CASRGGGLWEQFF	TGTGCCAGCAGGGGGGGGGGGCTTTGGGAGCAGTTCTTC
TRBJ2-5	.	TRBV2	15	.	CASRRSGTHQETQYF	TGTGCCAGCAGGAGGTCCGGGACTCACCAAGAGACCCAGTACTTC